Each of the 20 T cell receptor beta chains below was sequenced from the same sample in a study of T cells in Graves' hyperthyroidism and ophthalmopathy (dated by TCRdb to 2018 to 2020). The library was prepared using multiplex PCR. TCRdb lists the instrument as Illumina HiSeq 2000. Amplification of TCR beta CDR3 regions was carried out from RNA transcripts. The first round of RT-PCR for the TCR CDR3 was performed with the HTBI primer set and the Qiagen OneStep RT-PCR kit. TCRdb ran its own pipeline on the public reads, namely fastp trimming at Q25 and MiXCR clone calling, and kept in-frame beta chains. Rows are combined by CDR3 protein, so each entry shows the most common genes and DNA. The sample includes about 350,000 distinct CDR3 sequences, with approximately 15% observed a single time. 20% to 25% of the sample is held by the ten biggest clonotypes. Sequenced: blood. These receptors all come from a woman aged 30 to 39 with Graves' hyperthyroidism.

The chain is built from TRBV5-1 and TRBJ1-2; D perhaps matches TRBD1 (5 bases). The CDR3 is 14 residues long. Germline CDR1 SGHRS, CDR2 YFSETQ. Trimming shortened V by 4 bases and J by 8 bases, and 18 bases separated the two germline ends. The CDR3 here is CASSPGTGNSGYTF. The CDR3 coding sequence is TGCGCCAGCAGCCCCGGGACGGGCAATTCGGGCTACACCTTC.

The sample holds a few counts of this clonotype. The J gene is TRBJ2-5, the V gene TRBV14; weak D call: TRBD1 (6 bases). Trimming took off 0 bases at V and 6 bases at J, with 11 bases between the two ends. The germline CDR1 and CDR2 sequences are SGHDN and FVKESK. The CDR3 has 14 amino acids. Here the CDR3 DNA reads TGTGCCAGCAGCCAAGATCTTACAGGGAAGACCCAGTACTTC. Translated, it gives CASSQDLTGKTQYF.

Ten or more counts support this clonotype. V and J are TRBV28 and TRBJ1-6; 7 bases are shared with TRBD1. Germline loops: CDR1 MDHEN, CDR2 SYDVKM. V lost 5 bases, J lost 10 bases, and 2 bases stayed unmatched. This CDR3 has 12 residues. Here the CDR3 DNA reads TGTGCCAGCAGTCGGACAGGCTCACCCCTCCACTTT. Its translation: CASSRTGSPLHF.

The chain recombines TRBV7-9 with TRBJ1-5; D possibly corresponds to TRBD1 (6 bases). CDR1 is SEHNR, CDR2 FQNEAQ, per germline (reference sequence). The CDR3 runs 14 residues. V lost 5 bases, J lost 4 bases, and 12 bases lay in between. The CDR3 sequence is CASSVDSLNQPQHF. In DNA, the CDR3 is TGTGCCAGCAGCGTGGACAGCCTTAATCAGCCCCAGCATTTT.

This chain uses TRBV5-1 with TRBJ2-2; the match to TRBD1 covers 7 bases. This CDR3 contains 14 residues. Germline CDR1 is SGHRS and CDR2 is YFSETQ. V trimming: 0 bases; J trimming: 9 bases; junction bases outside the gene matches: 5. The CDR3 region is CASSLDGTARELFF. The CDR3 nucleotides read TGCGCCAGCAGCTTGGACGGGACAGCCCGGGAGCTGTTTTTT.

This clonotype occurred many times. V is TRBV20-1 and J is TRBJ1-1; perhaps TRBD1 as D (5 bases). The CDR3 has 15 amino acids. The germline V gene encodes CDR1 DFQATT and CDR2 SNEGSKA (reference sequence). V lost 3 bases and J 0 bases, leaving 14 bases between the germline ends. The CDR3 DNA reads TGCAGTGCTAGCGTTGGGGCCACCCTGAACACTGAAGCTTTCTTT. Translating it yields CSASVGATLNTEAFF.

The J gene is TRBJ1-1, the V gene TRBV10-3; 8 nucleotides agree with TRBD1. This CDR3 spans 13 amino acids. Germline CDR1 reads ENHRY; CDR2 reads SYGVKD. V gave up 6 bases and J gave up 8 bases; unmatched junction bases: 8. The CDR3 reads CAIRNGQGDEAFF. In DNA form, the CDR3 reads TGTGCCATCAGAAACGGACAGGGAGACGAAGCTTTCTTT.

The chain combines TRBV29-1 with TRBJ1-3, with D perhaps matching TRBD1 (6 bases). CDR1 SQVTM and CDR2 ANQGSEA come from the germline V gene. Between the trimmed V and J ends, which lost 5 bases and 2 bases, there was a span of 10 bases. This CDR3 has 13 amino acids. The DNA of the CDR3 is TGCAGCGTTATACAGGGCCCTGGAAACACCATATATTTT. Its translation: CSVIQGPGNTIYF.

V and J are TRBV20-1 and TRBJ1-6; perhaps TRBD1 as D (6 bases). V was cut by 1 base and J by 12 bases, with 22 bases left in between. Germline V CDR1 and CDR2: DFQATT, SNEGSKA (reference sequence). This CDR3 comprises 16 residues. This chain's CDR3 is CSARGGGAGAGLPLHF. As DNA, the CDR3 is TGCAGTGCTAGAGGCGGGGGGGCAGGGGCAGGGTTACCCCTCCACTTT.

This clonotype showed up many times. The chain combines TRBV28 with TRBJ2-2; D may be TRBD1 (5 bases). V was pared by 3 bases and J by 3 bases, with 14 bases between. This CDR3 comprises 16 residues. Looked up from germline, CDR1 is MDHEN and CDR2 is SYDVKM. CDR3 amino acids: CASSFIMQGDTGELFF. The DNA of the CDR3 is TGTGCCAGCAGTTTCATAATGCAGGGCGACACCGGGGAGCTGTTTTTT.

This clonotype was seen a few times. This CDR3 reads CASSGGLGPQYF. Written as DNA, the CDR3 is TGTGCCAGCAGCGGAGGACTAGGGCCCCAGTACTTC. J is TRBJ2-5 and V is TRBV14, with 7 nucleotides matching TRBD2. The CDR3 has 12 amino acids. Germline CDR1 is SGHDN and CDR2 is FVKESK. J was trimmed by 9 bases and V by 5 bases; bases with no gene match: 6. The full variable domain, rest sourced from reference TRBV14 and TRBJ2-5, is EAGVTQFPSHSVIEKGQTVTLRCDPISGHDNLYWYRRVMGKEIKFLLHFVKESKQDESGMPNNRFLAERTGGTYSTLKVQPAELEDSGVYFCASSGGLGPQYFGPGTRLLVL.

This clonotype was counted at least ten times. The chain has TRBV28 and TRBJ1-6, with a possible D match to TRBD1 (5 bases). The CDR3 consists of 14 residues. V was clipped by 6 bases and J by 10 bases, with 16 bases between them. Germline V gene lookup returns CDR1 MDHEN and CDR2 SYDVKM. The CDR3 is CASSPPGTGSPLHF. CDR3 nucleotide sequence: TGTGCCAGCAGCCCACCCGGGACGGGCTCACCCCTCCACTTT.

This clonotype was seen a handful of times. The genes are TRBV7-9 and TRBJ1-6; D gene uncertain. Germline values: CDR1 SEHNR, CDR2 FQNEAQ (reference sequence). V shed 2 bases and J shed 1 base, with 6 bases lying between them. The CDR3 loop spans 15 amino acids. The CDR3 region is CASSLRVSYNSPLHF. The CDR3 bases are TGTGCCAGCAGCTTAAGGGTTTCCTATAATTCACCCCTCCACTTT. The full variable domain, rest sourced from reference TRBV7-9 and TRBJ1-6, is DTGVSQNPRHKITKRGQNVTFRCDPISEHNRLYWYRQTLGQGPEFLTYFQNEAQLEKSRLLSDRFSAERPKGSFSTLEIQRTEQGDSAMYLCASSLRVSYNSPLHFGNGTRLTVT.

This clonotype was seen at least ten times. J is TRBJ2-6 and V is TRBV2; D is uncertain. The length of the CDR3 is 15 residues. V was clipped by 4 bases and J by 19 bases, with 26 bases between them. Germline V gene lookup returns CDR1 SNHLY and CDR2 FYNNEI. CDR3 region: CASSVFRFGKRPITF. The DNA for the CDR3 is TGTGCCAGCAGTGTATTCCGTTTTGGGAAACGACCGATAACTTTC.

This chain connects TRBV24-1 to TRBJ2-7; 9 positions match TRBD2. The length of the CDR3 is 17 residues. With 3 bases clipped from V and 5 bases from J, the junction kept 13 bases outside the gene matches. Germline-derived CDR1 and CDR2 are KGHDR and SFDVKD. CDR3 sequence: CATSDSERGRASDEQYF. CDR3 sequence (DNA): TGTGCCACCAGTGATAGCGAGCGCGGGAGGGCCTCAGACGAGCAGTACTTC.

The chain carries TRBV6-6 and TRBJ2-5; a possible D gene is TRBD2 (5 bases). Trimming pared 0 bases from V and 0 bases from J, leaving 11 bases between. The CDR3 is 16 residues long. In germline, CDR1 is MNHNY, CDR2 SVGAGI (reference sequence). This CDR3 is CASSYSQPSYQETQYF. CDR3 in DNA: TGTGCCAGCAGTTACTCACAGCCTAGCTACCAAGAGACCCAGTACTTC.

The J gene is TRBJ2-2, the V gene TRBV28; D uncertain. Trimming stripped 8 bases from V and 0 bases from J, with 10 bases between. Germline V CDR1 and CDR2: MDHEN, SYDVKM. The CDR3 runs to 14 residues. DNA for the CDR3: TGTGCCAGCGGCCGGCTCGCGAACACCGGGGAGCTGTTTTTT. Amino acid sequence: CASGRLANTGELFF.

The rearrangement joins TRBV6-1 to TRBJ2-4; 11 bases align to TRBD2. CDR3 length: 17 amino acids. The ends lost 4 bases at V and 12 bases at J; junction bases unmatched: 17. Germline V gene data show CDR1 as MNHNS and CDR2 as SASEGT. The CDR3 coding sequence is TGTGCCAGCAGTGCACCCGGGACTAGCGGAAGCCGAGGGGGTCAGTACTTC. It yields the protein CASSAPGTSGSRGGQYF.

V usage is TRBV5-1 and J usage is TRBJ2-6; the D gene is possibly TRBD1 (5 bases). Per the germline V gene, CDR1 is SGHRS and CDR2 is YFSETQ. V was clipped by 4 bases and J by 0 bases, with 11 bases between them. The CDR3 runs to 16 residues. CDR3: CASSPRENSGANVLTF. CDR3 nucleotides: TGCGCCAGCAGCCCCAGGGAAAACTCTGGGGCCAACGTCCTGACTTTC.

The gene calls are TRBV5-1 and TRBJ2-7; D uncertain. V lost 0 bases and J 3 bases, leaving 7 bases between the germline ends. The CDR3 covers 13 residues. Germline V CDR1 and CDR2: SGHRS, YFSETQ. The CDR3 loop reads CASSLEDGYEQYF. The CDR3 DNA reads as TGCGCCAGCAGCTTGGAGGACGGCTACGAGCAGTACTTC. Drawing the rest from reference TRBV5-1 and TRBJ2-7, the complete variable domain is KAGVTQTPRYLIKTRGQQVTLSCSPISGHRSVSWYQQTPGQGLQFLFEYFSETQRNKGNFPGRFSGRQFSNSRSEMNVSTLELGDSALYLCASSLEDGYEQYFGPGTRLTVT.